The clone carrying this T cell receptor (beta chain) was counted only a few times. What it binds is unknown. This record comes from a study of naive and memory T cell subsets. CD4 T cells were positively selected, then CD8 T cells from the CD4-negative fraction. Findings of the study overall: A few larger clonotypes appeared in naive repertoires, especially CD8, possibly memory cells re-expressing CD45RA. TCR counts from RNA may reflect activation-linked expression changes. Gini index rose across naive, CM, EM and EMRA in CD4 and CD8.

Two oligonucleotides, mixed equimolar, formed the beta constant-region primer covering TRBC1 and TRBC2. The ligated cDNA underwent four PCR rounds using SP2 and nested alpha and beta constant-region primers. TCRdb ran MiXCR on the UMI-ligation and nested PCR reads and lists one entry per CDR3 protein. There are 98,000 or so distinct CDR3 sequences in the sample; about 14% occur only once, and roughly 2.8% lies in the top ten. This TCR was sampled from a human donor in good health. The sequenced material came from naive CD8+ T cells from blood.

The CDR3 coding sequence is TGTGCCAGCAGCAACCGACAGGGATACACTGAAGCTTTCTTT. This codes for CASSNRQGYTEAFF. The V gene is TRBV7-9, the J gene TRBJ1-1; 7 bases match TRBD1. Per the germline V gene, CDR1 is SEHNR and CDR2 is FQNEAQ (reference sequence). V lost 5 bases and J lost 3; bases outside the gene matches: 6. CDR3 length equals 14 residues. Full variable domain (rest looked up from reference TRBV7-9 and TRBJ1-1): DTGVSQNPRHKITKRGQNVTFRCDPISEHNRLYWYRQTLGQGPEFLTYFQNEAQLEKSRLLSDRFSAERPKGSFSTLEIQRTEQGDSAMYLCASSNRQGYTEAFFGQGTRLTVV.